This T cell receptor beta chain was identified in a study of regulatory T cells in long-lasting Graves disease. Findings of the study overall: Persistent cases of Graves' showed reduced TCR diversity relative to newly diagnosed patients. Tissue studied was limited to peripheral blood, excluding thyroid tissue.

This clonotype was counted many times. Its antigen is unknown. This CDR3 region has 13 residues. Germline V gene sequence: CDR1 MNHEY, CDR2 SMNVEV (reference sequence). V was cut by 10 bases and J by 5 bases, with 12 bases left in between. Indicated time point: persistent/refractory GD, antithyroid drugs over 5 years with positive TRAb. TCR sequences were obtained from RNA taken from PBMCs. EDTA tubes held 9 to 10 milliliters of peripheral blood from each patient. Library construction for TCR beta used iRepertoire HTBI primers and Arm-PCR of CDR3 regions. A single record per CDR3 protein comes from TCRdb applying MiXCR to the multiplex PCR reads. Here the sample spans about 430,000 distinct CDR3 sequences, around 20% being singletons.

The chain carries TRBV27 and TRBJ1-6; possible D gene TRBD1, 5 bases. The TCR originated in a female donor with Graves disease. Sequencing was performed on peripheral blood mononuclear cells (PBMCs), taken when the disease was refractory, from a patient treated with antithyroid drugs. This CDR3 is CATRRTNNSPLHF. Here the CDR3 DNA reads TGTGCCACCCGTCGGACAAATAATTCACCCCTCCACTTT.